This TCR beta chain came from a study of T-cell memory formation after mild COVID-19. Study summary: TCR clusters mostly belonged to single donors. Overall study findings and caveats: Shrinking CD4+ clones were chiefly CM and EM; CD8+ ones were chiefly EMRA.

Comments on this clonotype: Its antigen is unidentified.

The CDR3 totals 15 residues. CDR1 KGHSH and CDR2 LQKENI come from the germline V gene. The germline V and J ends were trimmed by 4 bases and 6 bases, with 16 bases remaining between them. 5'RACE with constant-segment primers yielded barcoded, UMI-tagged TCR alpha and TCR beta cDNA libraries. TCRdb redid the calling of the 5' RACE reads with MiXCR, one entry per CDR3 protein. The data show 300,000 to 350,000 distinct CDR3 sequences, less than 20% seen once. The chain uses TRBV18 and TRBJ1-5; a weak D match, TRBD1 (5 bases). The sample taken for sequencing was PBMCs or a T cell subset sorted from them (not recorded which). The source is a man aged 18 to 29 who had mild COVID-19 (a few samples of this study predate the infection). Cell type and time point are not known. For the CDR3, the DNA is TGTGCCAGCTCACGGGACCGGGGGGGAACTCAGCCCCAGCATTTT. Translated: CASSRDRGGTQPQHF.